The present entry profiles one T cell receptor beta chain with its context. The antigen is undetermined. This sample includes further DNA sequences coding for the same CDR3. Thawed PBMCs were FACS-sorted into unstimulated CD4+CD25+CD127- regulatory T cells, CD4+CD25- non-regulatory cells, CD4 and CD8 cells. This record belongs to a study of Tregs in tolerant kidney transplant recipients. Study findings and constraints: Few patients were studied, so findings need validation in larger groups.

J was trimmed by 0 bases and V by 7 bases; bases with no gene match: 6. Per germline, CDR1 SQVTM and CDR2 ANQGSEA. The length of the CDR3 is 14 residues. Repertoires were generated with immunoSEQ multiplex PCR, while TCRdb's copy carries only in-frame clones and drops some. This sample yields some 240,000 clones, of which roughly four fifths are seen a single time; 0.5% to 0.65% belongs to the top ten. The chain joins TRBV29-1 to TRBJ2-3, with 8 bases identical to TRBD2. The source of this sequence is a human donor in good health. Sample: CD4+ T cells from blood. The CDR3 here is CSGAGGGSTDTQYF. The DNA of the CDR3 is TGCAGCGGCGCCGGGGGGGGGAGCACAGATACGCAGTATTTT.